The 10 T cell receptor beta chains below come from one sample, sequenced in a study of CD8 T cells in ankylosing spondylitis. These receptors have no known antigen. Whole-study results and caveats: Roughly 8 highly homologous variants formed a TCR beta motif that appeared characteristic of ankylosing spondylitis blood.

Each CDR3 protein is one row after TCRdb ran MiXCR on the 5' RACE reads. The sample contains fewer than 550,000 distinct CDR3 sequences, approximately 5% of which appear only once. The specimen sequenced was blood, either unsorted or a sorted T cell fraction (not recorded which). Receptor source: a male donor with ankylosing spondylitis.

The V gene is TRBV11-1, the J gene TRBJ1-2; maybe TRBD1 (5 bases). Trimming stripped 5 bases from V and 7 bases from J, with 11 bases between. This CDR3 has 12 amino acids. Germline CDR1 and CDR2: SGHAT and FQDESV (reference sequence). The CDR3 region is CASSQGSFGYTF. Written as DNA, the CDR3 is TGTGCCAGCAGCCAGGGTAGTTTTGGCTACACCTTC.

This clonotype occurred many times. This chain uses TRBV5-5 with TRBJ2-1; the match to TRBD2 covers 12 bases. The V gene's germline CDR1 is SGHKS and CDR2 YYEKEE (reference sequence). V was pared by 4 bases and J by 0 bases, with 5 bases of the junction left unmatched. The CDR3 contains 17 residues. The CDR3 loop is CASSLRLAGVSYNEQFF. CDR3 DNA: TGTGCCAGCAGCCTGAGACTAGCGGGGGTCTCCTACAATGAGCAGTTCTTC.

This clonotype was seen more than once but under ten times. This rearrangement joins TRBV6-2 or TRBV6-3 to TRBJ2-2; no definite D call. In germline, CDR1 is MNHEY, CDR2 SVGEGT. This CDR3 has 16 amino acids. V shed 2 bases and J shed 3 bases, with 13 bases lying between them. The CDR3 loop reads CASSYRPGYDTGELFF. As DNA, the CDR3 is TGTGCCAGCAGTTACAGGCCAGGTTACGACACCGGGGAGCTGTTTTTT.

This clonotype has a count of ten or more. The chain is built from TRBV5-7 and TRBJ2-1; D unresolved. TRBV5-7 is flagged as an ORF with uncertain function. This CDR3 comprises 14 residues. DNA for the CDR3: TGTAGAAACAGTGACCCCCCACGCCCAGATGAGCAGTTCTTC. Translated: CRNSDPPRPDEQFF.

This clonotype occurred many times. The J gene is TRBJ1-2, the V gene TRBV27, with D perhaps matching TRBD1 (6 bases). The germline V and J ends were trimmed by 2 bases and 1 base, with 11 bases remaining between them. Germline V CDR1 and CDR2: MNHEY, SMNVEV (reference sequence). The CDR3 is made up of 15 amino acids. The DNA for the CDR3 is TGTGCCAGCAGTTTACGGACAGATAGTAACTATGGCTACACCTTC. This translates into CASSLRTDSNYGYTF.

This clonotype has ten or more counts. The gene calls are TRBV20-1 and TRBJ2-2; 7 nucleotides match TRBD1. The ends lost 5 bases at V and 11 bases at J; junction bases unmatched: 5. The CDR3 runs to 11 residues. Looked up from germline, CDR1 is DFQATT and CDR2 is SNEGSKA (reference sequence). The chain's CDR3 is CSALGQVELFF. CDR3 in DNA: TGCAGTGCTCTCGGACAGGTAGAGCTGTTTTTT.

The sample holds many counts of this clonotype. V gene TRBV28 combines with J gene TRBJ2-1; D may be TRBD2 (6 bases). The germline V gene has CDR1 MDHEN and CDR2 SYDVKM. V was shortened by 1 base and J by 0 bases, with 10 bases between the two germline ends. CDR3 length: 16 amino acids. The CDR3 spells CASSLFAGPSYNEQFF. The CDR3 coding sequence is TGTGCCAGCAGTTTATTCGCGGGACCCTCCTACAATGAGCAGTTCTTC.

There are many counts of this clonotype. The chain combines TRBV4-1 with TRBJ2-2; 8 bases fit TRBD1. Germline lookup yields CDR1 MGHRA and CDR2 YSYEKL. The CDR3 is 15 amino acids. The V gene end was trimmed by 5 bases and the J gene end by 0 bases; junction bases not matched to a gene: 2. CDR3 nucleotides: TGCGCCAGCAGCAAACAGGGGGCGAACACCGGGGAGCTGTTTTTT. It specifies CASSKQGANTGELFF.

This clonotype was detected a few times. This chain joins TRBV7-9 and TRBJ2-3; D is undetermined. The CDR3 runs 17 residues. V lost 3 bases and J 1 base, leaving 17 bases between the germline ends. Germline-derived CDR1 and CDR2 are SEHNR and FQNEAQ (reference sequence). CDR3 nucleotide sequence: TGTGCCAGCAGCTTTGCCCTAATAGCTGGACGCACAGATACGCAGTATTTT. Amino acids: CASSFALIAGRTDTQYF.

This clonotype was detected only a few times. The J gene is TRBJ2-7, the V gene TRBV7-2; TRBD2 aligns across 10 bases. The germline gives CDR1 SGHTA, CDR2 FQGNSA. The CDR3 contains 14 residues. Germline trimming cut 4 bases from V and 4 bases from J; bases unmatched to any gene: 4. CDR3 sequence reads: CASSWTSGPYEQYF. The CDR3 DNA reads as TGTGCCAGCAGCTGGACTAGCGGACCTTACGAGCAGTACTTC.